This T cell receptor beta chain was observed in a study of T-cell reconstitution after alpha-beta-depleted transplantation in children. This clonotype was seen ten or more times. Germline CDR1 and CDR2: SQVTM and ANQGSEA. Trimming stripped 0 bases from V and 3 bases from J, with 18 bases between. The length of the CDR3 is 17 residues. Unique molecular identifiers featured in how the TCRbeta library was prepared. TCRdb fed the PCR reads into MiXCR, producing one record per CDR3 protein. The sample lists 200,000 to 300,000 distinct CDR3 sequences, roughly 26% seen once, with about 2.6% in the top ten. Specimen: PBMCs, collected before TCRalphabeta/CD19-depleted stem cell transplant. The sequence was collected from a girl aged 2 to 10 with Fanconi anemia, due to receive a stem cell transplant. V gene TRBV29-1 combines with J gene TRBJ1-3, with no clear D. The CDR3 sequence: CSVEDPNLGTLGNTIYF. Here the CDR3 DNA reads TGCAGCGTTGAAGATCCAAACCTAGGAACCCTTGGAAACACCATATATTTT. Full variable domain (missing parts from reference TRBV29-1 and TRBJ1-3): SAVISQKPSRDICQRGTSLTIQCQVDSQVTMMFWYRQQPGQSLTLIATANQGSEATYESGFVIDKFPISRPNLTFSTLTVSNMSPEDSSIYLCSVEDPNLGTLGNTIYFGEGSWLTVV.